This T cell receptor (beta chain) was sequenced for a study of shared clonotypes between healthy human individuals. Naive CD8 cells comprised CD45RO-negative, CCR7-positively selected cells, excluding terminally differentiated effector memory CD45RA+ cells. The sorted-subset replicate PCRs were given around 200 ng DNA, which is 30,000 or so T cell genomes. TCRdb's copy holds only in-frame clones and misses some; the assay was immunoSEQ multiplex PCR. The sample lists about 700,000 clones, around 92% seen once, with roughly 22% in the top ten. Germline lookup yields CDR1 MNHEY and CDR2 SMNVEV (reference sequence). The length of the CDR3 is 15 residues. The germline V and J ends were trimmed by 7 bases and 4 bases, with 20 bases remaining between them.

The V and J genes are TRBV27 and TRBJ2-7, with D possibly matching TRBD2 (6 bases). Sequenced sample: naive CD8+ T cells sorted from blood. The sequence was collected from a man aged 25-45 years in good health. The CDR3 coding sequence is TGTGCCAGCAAAATGGGGGGACTCCCTATTTACGAGCAGTACTTC. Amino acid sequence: CASKMGGLPIYEQYF.